These 15 T cell receptor beta chains share one sample of origin, sequenced in a study of identical twins (dated by TCRdb to about 2016). The library was generated by 5' RACE. The instrument given in TCRdb is Illumina HiSeq 2000. TCRdb reprocessed the public reads (quality trimming at Q25 with fastp, clone calling with MiXCR) and kept in-frame beta chains. Records with the same CDR3 protein are collapsed into one entry carrying the most frequent genes and DNA. This sample is represented by about 280,000 distinct CDR3 sequences; roughly 8.6% of them were singletons. Roughly 2% of the sample rests with the top ten. These same records also appear under a second study, on yellow fever vaccine responses in identical twins.

Sequencing was performed on memory (CD45RO+) T cells sorted from blood. The sample's cell subset or site label is to be understood as: CD45RO+ enriched T cells. These receptors originate from a young woman in good health.

This clonotype was detected ten times or more. The V call is TRBV10-3, the J call TRBJ1-2; 7 bases match TRBD1. This CDR3 comprises 14 residues. CDR1 ENHRY and CDR2 SYGVKD come from the germline V gene. V lost 5 bases and J lost 3; bases outside the gene matches: 6. The CDR3 DNA is TGTGCCATCAGTCGGGACAGCAATTACTATGGCTACACCTTC. This gives the protein CAISRDSNYYGYTF.

This clonotype showed up just a few times. The chain employs TRBV12-3 or TRBV12-4 and TRBJ1-5; 8 bases line up with TRBD1. The CDR3 is 15 residues long. Losses at the gene ends were 6 bases for V and 6 bases for J; bases not matched to a gene: 10. For the CDR3, the DNA is TGTGCCAGCAGCCTAGGGACAGGTAGTGTTCAGCCCCAGCATTTT. Translated: CASSLGTGSVQPQHF.

The chain links TRBV20-1 to TRBJ2-5, with D perhaps given as TRBD1 or TRBD2 (5 bases each). Trimming removed 5 bases from V and 1 base from J, with 11 bases in between. Germline V gene sequence: CDR1 DFQATT, CDR2 SNEGSKA (reference sequence). This CDR3 region has 13 residues. The chain's CDR3 is CSAVTGTQETQYF. DNA for the CDR3: TGCAGTGCTGTGACCGGGACCCAAGAGACCCAGTACTTC.

This clonotype was seen more than once but under ten times. V usage is TRBV28 and J usage is TRBJ2-5; the D gene is possibly TRBD1 (6 bases). The CDR3 is 13 residues long. Trimming took off 2 bases at V and 3 bases at J, with 7 bases between the two ends. CDR1 MDHEN and CDR2 SYDVKM come from the germline V gene. The CDR3 loop is CASSLNREETQYF. CDR3 bases: TGTGCCAGCAGTTTAAACAGGGAAGAGACCCAGTACTTC. Variable domain in full (rest from reference TRBV28 and TRBJ2-5): DVKVTQSSRYLVKRTGEKVFLECVQDMDHENMFWYRQDPGLGLRLIYFSYDVKMKEKGDIPEGYSVSREKKERFSLILESASTNQTSMYLCASSLNREETQYFGPGTRLLVL.

CDR3 amino acids: CASSLGQGVGIQYF. In DNA, the CDR3 is TGTGCCAGCAGTTTGGGACAGGGTGTAGGCATTCAGTACTTC. The chain links TRBV12-3 or TRBV12-4 to TRBJ2-4, with 9 bases that match TRBD1. The junction had 6 bases not matched to a gene; V was cut back by 3 bases and J by 9 bases. The CDR3 runs 14 residues.

This chain joins TRBV20-1 and TRBJ2-1, with 9 bases identical to TRBD2. Trimming cost V 6 bases and J 3 bases; bases outside gene matches: 9. Germline assignment: CDR1 DFQATT and CDR2 SNEGSKA (reference sequence). The CDR3 has 15 amino acids. In DNA, the CDR3 is TGCAGTGCCCAAGGGCTAGCGGGAATCTACAATGAGCAGTTCTTC. Encoded protein: CSAQGLAGIYNEQFF.

The rearrangement joins TRBV5-2 to TRBJ2-2; TRBD2, the table's D call, was not compared with the DNA. TRBV5-2 is reported as a pseudogene. The CDR3 runs 15 residues. The CDR3 DNA sequence: TGTGCCATGAGCCCCGGGCTCATGTGCTTCGGGGAGCTGTTTTTT. Its translation is CAMSPGLMCFGELFF.

The chain joins TRBV7-8 to TRBJ1-4, with D unclear. Germline V lookup: CDR1 SGHVS, CDR2 FQNEAQ. This CDR3 region has 16 residues. V lost 1 base to trimming and J lost 8 bases, with 17 bases between them. CDR3 loop: CASSLDRALVREKLFF. In nucleotides, the CDR3 is TGTGCCAGCAGCTTAGACCGGGCCCTAGTAAGGGAAAAACTGTTTTTT.

This clonotype was counted at least ten times. V and J are TRBV11-1 and TRBJ2-3; possible D gene TRBD1, 6 bases. Trimming removed 5 bases at V and 2 bases at J, with 14 bases between. The length of the CDR3 is 15 residues. Germline V CDR1 and CDR2: SGHAT, FQDESV (reference sequence). The CDR3 DNA is TGTGCCAGCAGCACAACGACAGGACTCACAGATACGCAGTATTTT. Residues: CASSTTTGLTDTQYF. The full variable domain, in which reference TRBV11-1 and TRBJ2-3 provide the parts outside the CDR3, is EAEVAQSPRYKITEKSQAVAFWCDPISGHATLYWYRQILGQGPELLVQFQDESVVDDSQLPKDRFSAERLKGVDSTLKIQPAELGDSAMYLCASSTTTGLTDTQYFGPGTRLTVL.

This clonotype was seen only a few times. The rearrangement links TRBV10-3 to TRBJ2-3; 7 bases match TRBD1. Looked up from germline, CDR1 is ENHRY and CDR2 is SYGVKD. CDR3 length: 12 amino acids. Unmatched junction bases numbered 4, after V lost 11 bases and J lost 2 bases. In DNA form, the CDR3 reads TGTGCCGTGGGACAGTCCACAGATACGCAGTATTTT. Translating gives CAVGQSTDTQYF.

The chain has TRBV27 and TRBJ1-3; 8 positions agree with TRBD1. CDR1 and CDR2 (germline): MNHEY, SMNVEV (reference sequence). With V trimmed by 0 bases and J by 1 base, 2 bases remained unmatched. This CDR3 is built from 16 residues. CDR3 sequence (DNA): TGTGCCAGCAGTTTATCTCAGGGGGCATCTGGAAACACCATATATTTT. Its translation: CASSLSQGASGNTIYF.

This clonotype was recorded many times. This chain links TRBV2 with TRBJ2-3, with D possibly being TRBD1 (6 bases). Germline assignment: CDR1 SNHLY and CDR2 FYNNEI. V was shortened by 4 bases and J by 2 bases, with 10 bases between the two germline ends. This CDR3 has 14 amino acids. CDR3 nucleotide sequence: TGTGCCAGCAGTGCGACAGGATCCACAGATACGCAGTATTTT. Translating gives CASSATGSTDTQYF.

This clonotype was counted a few times. V usage is TRBV19 and J usage is TRBJ2-2; D remains unclear. V dropped 6 bases and J dropped 6 bases, with 14 bases sitting between them. The CDR3 has 14 amino acids. Germline V CDR1 and CDR2: LNHDA, SQIVND (reference sequence). CDR3 sequence: CASSPVRAAGELFF. The CDR3 region has the DNA TGTGCCAGTAGCCCCGTAAGGGCGGCCGGGGAGCTGTTTTTT.

This clonotype has just a few counts. The genes are TRBV5-4 and TRBJ2-3, with a weak D call TRBD1 (5 bases). The CDR3 has 15 residues. Trimming took off 7 bases at V and 0 bases at J, with 15 bases between the two ends. Looked up from germline, CDR1 is SGHNT and CDR2 is YYREEE (reference sequence). CDR3 residues: CASQPGPSSTDTQYF. For the CDR3, the DNA is TGTGCCAGCCAACCAGGGCCTTCTAGCACAGATACGCAGTATTTT.

The J gene is TRBJ1-5, the V gene TRBV5-1, with D possibly matching TRBD1 (5 bases). The germline CDR1 and CDR2 sequences are SGHRS and YFSETQ. The CDR3 has 16 amino acids. Trimming left V 0 bases short and J 1 base short, with 11 bases between. CDR3 DNA: TGCGCCAGCAGCTTGGGGGACGGAGCGAGCAATCAGCCCCAGCATTTT. Translated: CASSLGDGASNQPQHF. The whole variable domain, filled in from reference TRBV5-1 and TRBJ1-5, reads KAGVTQTPRYLIKTRGQQVTLSCSPISGHRSVSWYQQTPGQGLQFLFEYFSETQRNKGNFPGRFSGRQFSNSRSEMNVSTLELGDSALYLCASSLGDGASNQPQHFGDGTRLSIL.